Sequencing of this T cell receptor (beta chain) was carried out in a study of blood T cell repertoires in COVID-19. For the study at large: Donors in the United States, Italy and Spain gave samples during acute or convalescent COVID-19.

This CDR3 region has 17 residues. Trimming cost V 5 bases and J 2 bases; bases outside gene matches: 13. The germline gives CDR1 MRHNA, CDR2 SNTAGT. Repertoires were generated with immunoSEQ multiplex PCR, while TCRdb's copy carries only in-frame clones and drops some. The table includes a few hundred thousand clones, about nine tenths detected once. Shortly before study entry, within 2 weeks, exposed participants had met a COVID-19 case. This clone was detected a few times. The chain employs TRBV6-4 and TRBJ1-2, with TRBD1 matching over 8 bases. The origin of this receptor is a woman aged 35 to 49 who had been exposed to COVID-19. Specimen: PBMCs or T cells enriched from blood (not recorded which). For the CDR3, the DNA is TGTGCCAGCAGTCCGGCCGCTCAGGGGGCAAACAACTATGGCTACACCTTC. Its protein product is CASSPAAQGANNYGYTF.